A selection of T cell receptor beta chains follows, all from one sample in a study of OX40 agonist ivuxolimab in advanced cancers. Here immunoSEQ multiplex PCR was the method, and the copy in TCRdb shows in-frame clones only, minus some. The data show about 43,000 clones, roughly 86% seen once. The sample here was CD4+ or CD8+ T cells sorted from blood, taken in a trial of the OX40 agonist ivuxolimab. These receptor sequences come from an adult with an advanced solid tumor such as melanoma, head and neck, liver or kidney cancer. The CDR3 runs from the conserved cysteine through the conserved F or W. A D gene is named only where the DNA matches it firmly. Some rows have no size entry. The others give once, few or many, or a class for an expanded clone.

abundance,d_gene,j_gene,v_gene,CDR3aa,CDR3nt
.,TRBD2,TRBJ2-7,TRBV5-4,CASSSTSGSKYEQYF,TGTGCCAGCAGCTCTACTAGCGGGAGTAAGTACGAGCAGTACTTC
.,.,TRBJ2-5,TRBV4-1,CASSSGTPFGAQYF,TGCGCCAGCAGCTCCGGGACACCTTTCGGGGCCCAGTACTTC
.,TRBD1,TRBJ2-7,TRBV27,CASSRDRAYEQYF,TGTGCCAGCAGCCGGGACAGAGCCTACGAGCAGTACTTC
.,TRBD2,TRBJ2-2,TRBV18,CASSEREGPNTGELFF,TGTGCCAGCTCAGAGCGGGAGGGCCCGAACACCGGGGAGCTGTTTTTT
.,TRBD1,TRBJ1-3,TRBV2,CASTFVDREAGNTIYF,TGTGCCAGCACCTTCGTGGACAGGGAAGCTGGAAACACCATATATTTT
.,TRBD2,TRBJ2-3,TRBV7-6,CASSYSSGGPDTQYF,TGTGCCAGCAGTTATTCTAGCGGGGGGCCAGATACGCAGTATTTT
once,.,TRBJ1-3,TRBV2,CASRTGSGNTIYF,TGTGCCAGCAGAACAGGGTCCGGAAACACCATATATTTT
.,.,TRBJ2-3,TRBV5-1,CASSPSGRGGDTQYF,TGCGCCAGCAGCCCGTCAGGCCGTGGTGGAGATACGCAGTATTTT
.,.,TRBJ2-1,TRBV6-8,CASSELNEQFF,TGTGCCAGCAGTGAATTAAATGAGCAGTTCTTC
.,.,TRBJ1-3,TRBV6-4,CASSYSGGGRTGNTIYF,TGTGCCAGCAGTTACTCGGGCGGCGGACGGACTGGAAACACCATATATTTT
.,.,TRBJ2-2,TRBV11-2,CASSFLTGALTGELFF,TGTGCCAGCAGCTTTTTAACGGGAGCACTCACCGGGGAGCTGTTTTTT
few,.,TRBJ1-4,TRBV18,CASSAPDSPTNEKLFF,TGTGCCAGCTCAGCTCCGGACAGTCCAACTAATGAAAAACTGTTTTTT
.,TRBD2,TRBJ2-3,TRBV5-1,CASSLRGTSGAKSTQYF,TGCGCCAGCAGCCTGAGAGGGACTAGCGGGGCGAAATCTACGCAGTATTTT
.,.,TRBJ1-1,TRBV15,CATSRGGRGAAEAFF,TGTGCCACCAGCAGAGGGGGCAGGGGCGCTGCTGAAGCTTTCTTT
.,.,TRBJ2-7,TRBV2,CASRGRVQPYEQYF,TGTGCCAGCAGGGGCAGGGTCCAACCCTACGAGCAGTACTTC
once,.,TRBJ2-5,TRBV19,CASSDFFGTQETQYF,TGTGCCAGTAGCGATTTTTTCGGGACCCAAGAGACCCAGTACTTC
.,.,TRBJ2-3,TRBV7-2,CASSLHRNTDTQYF,TGTGCCAGCAGCTTACACAGAAACACAGATACGCAGTATTTT
.,.,TRBJ2-5,TRBV11-1,CASSLGGSGETQYF,TGTGCCAGCAGCTTAGGGGGGTCCGGAGAGACCCAGTACTTC
few,.,TRBJ2-5,TRBV7-7,CASSPTGRETQYF,TGTGCTAGCAGCCCGACAGGACGGGAGACCCAGTACTTC
.,.,TRBJ1-1,TRBV28,CASSLGPGRQNTEAFF,TGTGCCAGCAGTCTAGGCCCGGGACGGCAGAACACTGAAGCTTTCTTT
.,.,TRBJ1-1,TRBV5-1,CASSLLIETEAFF,TGCGCCAGCAGCCTACTGATAGAAACTGAAGCTTTCTTT
.,.,TRBJ2-2,TRBV10-3,CAISAGARDTGELFF,TGTGCCATCAGTGCCGGGGCGCGGGACACCGGGGAGCTGTTTTTT
.,.,TRBJ1-5,TRBV19,CASRYGGGGNQPQHF,TGTGCCAGTAGATACGGCGGGGGGGGGAATCAGCCCCAGCATTTT
.,TRBD2,TRBJ2-3,TRBV5-1,CASSLLAGGGDTQYF,TGCGCCAGCAGCCTTCTCGCGGGAGGCGGAGATACGCAGTATTTT
.,.,TRBJ1-2,TRBV7-8,CASSVRGPRDGYTF,TGTGCCAGCAGCGTAAGGGGACCTCGGGATGGCTACACCTTC
.,.,TRBJ2-7,TRBV6-1,CASSETDFTYEQYF,TGTGCCAGCAGTGAGACGGATTTTACCTACGAGCAGTACTTC
.,TRBD2,TRBJ2-1,TRBV9,CASSVGGNSGIINEQFF,TGTGCCAGCAGCGTAGGGGGCAATAGCGGGATTATTAATGAGCAGTTCTTC
.,TRBD2,TRBJ2-7,TRBV2,CASKRGETYEQYF,TGTGCCAGCAAGCGGGGTGAAACCTACGAGCAGTACTTC
few,.,TRBJ2-7,TRBV19,CAGLGGPPYEQYF,TGTGCCGGCCTAGGGGGGCCCCCCTACGAGCAGTACTTC
once,TRBD1,TRBJ2-7,TRBV6-5,CASRVNRGVEQYF,TGTGCCAGCAGGGTCAACAGGGGGGTCGAGCAGTACTTC
.,.,TRBJ2-5,TRBV11-2,CASSLQMETQYF,TGTGCCAGCAGCTTACAGATGGAGACCCAGTACTTC
.,TRBD1,TRBJ1-5,TRBV19,CASSSGQGNQPQHF,TGTGCCAGTAGCTCTGGACAGGGCAATCAGCCCCAGCATTTT
.,TRBD1,TRBJ1-5,TRBV7-3,CASSLDRVHQPQHF,TGTGCCAGCAGCCTGGACAGGGTGCATCAGCCCCAGCATTTT
.,.,TRBJ2-7,TRBV28,CASSLTTGSYEQYF,TGTGCCAGCAGTTTAACCACAGGCTCCTACGAGCAGTACTTC
.,.,TRBJ1-6,TRBV6-5,CASSRQSSYNSPLHF,TGTGCCAGCAGCCGACAGAGCTCCTATAATTCACCCCTCCACTTT
.,.,TRBJ2-2,TRBV30,CAWRPGGGGNTGELFF,TGTGCCTGGAGGCCCGGTGGGGGAGGGAACACCGGGGAGCTGTTTTTT
medium-sized,.,TRBJ2-1,TRBV5-4,CASSLAPTSDEQFF,TGTGCCAGCAGCTTGGCCCCGACTTCGGATGAGCAGTTCTTC
.,TRBD2,TRBJ2-3,TRBV7-3,CASSLTRTSDLTDTQYF,TGTGCCAGCAGCTTAACCAGGACTAGCGACCTGACAGATACGCAGTATTTT
.,TRBD1,TRBJ2-7,TRBV7-9,CASSTGQASEQYF,TGTGCCAGCAGCACAGGACAGGCCAGCGAGCAGTACTTC
.,TRBD2,TRBJ2-3,TRBV10-1,CASSSGNTTDTQYF,TGCGCCAGCTCGAGCGGGAATACCACAGATACGCAGTATTTT
once,TRBD1,TRBJ1-5,TRBV28,CAAGGLNQPQHF,TGTGCCGCAGGGGGCCTCAATCAGCCCCAGCATTTT
.,.,TRBJ2-5,TRBV9,CASSSVVGQETQYF,TGTGCCAGCAGCTCGGTGGTGGGACAAGAGACCCAGTACTTC
.,.,TRBJ1-6,TRBV5-6,CASSHNRVGMENSPLHF,TGTGCCAGCAGCCACAACAGAGTCGGGATGGAAAATTCACCCCTCCACTTT
.,TRBD2,TRBJ2-1,TRBV19,CASSFQPGTSSYNEQFF,TGTGCCAGTAGTTTTCAACCTGGGACTAGCAGTTACAATGAGCAGTTCTTC
.,.,TRBJ2-5,TRBV5-4,CASSPRSGTVAPGGTQYF,TGTGCCAGCAGCCCTCGATCGGGGACAGTTGCGCCGGGGGGGACCCAGTACTTC
once,TRBD2,TRBJ2-5,TRBV5-4,CASSPRLAGGTTRETQYF,TGTGCCAGCAGCCCCAGACTAGCGGGGGGAACGACTCGCGAGACCCAGTACTTC
.,.,TRBJ2-5,TRBV14,CASSQDLGLLQETQYF,TGTGCCAGCAGCCAAGATTTGGGGCTACTCCAAGAGACCCAGTACTTC
many,.,TRBJ1-3,TRBV13,CASRLTATSGNTIYF,TGTGCCAGCAGATTGACAGCAACATCTGGAAACACCATATATTTT
.,.,TRBJ2-7,TRBV7-9,CASSLDFHEQYF,TGTGCCAGCAGCTTGGACTTCCACGAGCAGTACTTC
.,.,TRBJ2-2,TRBV4-1,CASSQGRLGMRVTGELFF,TGCGCCAGCAGCCAAGGACGCCTAGGGATGCGAGTCACCGGGGAGCTGTTTTTT
.,.,TRBJ1-4,TRBV2,CASSEGKKLFF,TGTGCCAGCAGTGAAGGGAAAAAACTGTTTTTT